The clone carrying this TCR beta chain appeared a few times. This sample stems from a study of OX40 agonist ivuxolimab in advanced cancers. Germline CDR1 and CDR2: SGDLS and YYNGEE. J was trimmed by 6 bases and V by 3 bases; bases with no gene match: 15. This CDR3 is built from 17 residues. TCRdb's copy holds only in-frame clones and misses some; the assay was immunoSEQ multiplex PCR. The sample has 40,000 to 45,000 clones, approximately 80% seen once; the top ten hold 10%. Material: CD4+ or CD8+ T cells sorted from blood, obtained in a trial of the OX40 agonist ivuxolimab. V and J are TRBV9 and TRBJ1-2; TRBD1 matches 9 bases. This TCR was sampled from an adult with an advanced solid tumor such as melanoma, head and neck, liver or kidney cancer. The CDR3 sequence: CASSEGQGSSSIHGYTF. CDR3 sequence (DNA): TGTGCCAGCAGCGAGGGACAGGGATCGTCATCTATTCATGGCTACACCTTC.